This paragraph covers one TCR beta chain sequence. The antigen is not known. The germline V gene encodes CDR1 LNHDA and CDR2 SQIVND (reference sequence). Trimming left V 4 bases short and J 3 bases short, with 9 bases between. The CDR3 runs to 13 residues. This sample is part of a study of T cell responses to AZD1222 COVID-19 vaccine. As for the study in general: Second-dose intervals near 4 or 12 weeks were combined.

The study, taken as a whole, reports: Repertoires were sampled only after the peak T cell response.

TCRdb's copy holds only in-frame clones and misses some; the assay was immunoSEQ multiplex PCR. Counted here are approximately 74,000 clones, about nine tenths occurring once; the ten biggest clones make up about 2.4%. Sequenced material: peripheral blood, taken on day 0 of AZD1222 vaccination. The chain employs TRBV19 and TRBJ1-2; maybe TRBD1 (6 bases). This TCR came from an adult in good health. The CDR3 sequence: CASSKGEDYGYTF. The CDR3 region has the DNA TGTGCCAGTAGTAAGGGGGAGGACTATGGCTACACCTTC.